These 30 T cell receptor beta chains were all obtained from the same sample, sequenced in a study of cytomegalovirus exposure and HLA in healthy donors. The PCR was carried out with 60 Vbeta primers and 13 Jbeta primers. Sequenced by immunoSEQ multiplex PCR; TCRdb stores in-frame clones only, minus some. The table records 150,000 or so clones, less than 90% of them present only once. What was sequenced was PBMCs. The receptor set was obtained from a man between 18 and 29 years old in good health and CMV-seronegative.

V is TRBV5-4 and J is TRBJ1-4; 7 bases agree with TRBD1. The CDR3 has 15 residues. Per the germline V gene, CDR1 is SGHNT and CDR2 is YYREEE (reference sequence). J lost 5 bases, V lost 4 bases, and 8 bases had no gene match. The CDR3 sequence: CASSAGGQFNEKLFF. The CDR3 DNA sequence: TGTGCCAGCAGCGCCGGGGGACAGTTCAATGAAAAACTGTTTTTT.

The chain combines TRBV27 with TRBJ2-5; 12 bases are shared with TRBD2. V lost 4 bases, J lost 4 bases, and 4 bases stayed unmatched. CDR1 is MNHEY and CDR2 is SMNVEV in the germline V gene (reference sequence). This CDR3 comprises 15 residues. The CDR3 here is CASSSGTSGLETQYF. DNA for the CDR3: TGTGCCAGCAGTTCAGGGACTAGCGGGTTAGAGACCCAGTACTTC.

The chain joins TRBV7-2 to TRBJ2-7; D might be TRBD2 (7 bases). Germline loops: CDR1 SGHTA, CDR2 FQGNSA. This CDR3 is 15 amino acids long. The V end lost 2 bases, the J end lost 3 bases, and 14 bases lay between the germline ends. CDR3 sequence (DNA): TGTGCCAGCAGCTTATTATGGGAGGGGGTCTACGAGCAGTACTTC. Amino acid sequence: CASSLLWEGVYEQYF.

The CDR3: CASSLRLAGTEQFF. CDR3 coding DNA: TGTGCCAGCAGTTTACGGCTAGCGGGAACCGAGCAGTTCTTC. The chain couples TRBV27 to TRBJ2-1, with 9 positions matching TRBD2. The CDR3 length is 14 residues. CDR1 MNHEY and CDR2 SMNVEV come from the germline V gene (reference sequence). With V trimmed by 2 bases and J by 10 bases, 6 bases remained unmatched.

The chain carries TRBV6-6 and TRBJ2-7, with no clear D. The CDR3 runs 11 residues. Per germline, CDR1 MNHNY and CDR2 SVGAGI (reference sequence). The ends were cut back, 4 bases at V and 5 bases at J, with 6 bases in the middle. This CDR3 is CASSLPDEQYF. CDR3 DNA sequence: TGTGCCAGCAGTTTACCGGACGAGCAGTACTTC.

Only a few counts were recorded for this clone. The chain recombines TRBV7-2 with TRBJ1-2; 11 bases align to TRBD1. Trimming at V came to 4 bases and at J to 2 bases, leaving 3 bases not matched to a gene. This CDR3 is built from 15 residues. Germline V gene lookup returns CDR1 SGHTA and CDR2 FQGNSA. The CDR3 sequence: CASSWGQGGNYGYTF. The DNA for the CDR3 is TGTGCCAGCAGCTGGGGACAGGGGGGAAACTATGGCTACACCTTC.

The chain's CDR3 is CAWSVGLGQETQYF. DNA of the CDR3: TGTGCCTGGAGTGTGGGACTAGGGCAAGAGACCCAGTACTTC. The chain uses TRBV30 and TRBJ2-5; 8 bases align to TRBD2. J was trimmed by 2 bases and V by 0 bases; bases with no gene match: 2. This CDR3 contains 14 residues. Germline-derived CDR1 and CDR2 are GTSNPN and SVGIG (reference sequence).

CDR3 coding DNA: TGTGCCAGTAGTATAGAAACAGGATTTACTCAGCCCCAGCATTTT. This gives the protein CASSIETGFTQPQHF. The chain uses TRBV19 and TRBJ1-5; TRBD1 is a possible D gene (5 bases). The CDR3 consists of 15 residues. The ends were cut back, 0 bases at V and 6 bases at J, with 12 bases in the middle. Germline V gives CDR1 LNHDA, CDR2 SQIVND (reference sequence).

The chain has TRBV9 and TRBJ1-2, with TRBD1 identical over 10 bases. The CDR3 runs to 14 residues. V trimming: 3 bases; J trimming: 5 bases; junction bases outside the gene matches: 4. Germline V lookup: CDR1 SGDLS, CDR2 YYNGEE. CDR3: CASSEGTGAYGYTF. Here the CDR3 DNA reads TGTGCCAGCAGCGAGGGGACAGGGGCGTATGGCTACACCTTC.

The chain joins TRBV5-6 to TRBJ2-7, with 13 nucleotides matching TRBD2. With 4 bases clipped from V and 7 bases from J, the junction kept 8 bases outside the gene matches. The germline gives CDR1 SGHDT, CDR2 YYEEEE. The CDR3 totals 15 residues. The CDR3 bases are TGTGCCAGCAGCCGAAGACTAGCGGGGGGCCGGGAGCAGTACTTC. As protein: CASSRRLAGGREQYF.

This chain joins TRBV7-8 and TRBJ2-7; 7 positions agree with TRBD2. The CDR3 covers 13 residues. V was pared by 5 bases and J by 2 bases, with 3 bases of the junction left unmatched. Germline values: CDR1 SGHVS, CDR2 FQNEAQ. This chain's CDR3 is CASSLGRPYEQYF. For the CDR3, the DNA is TGTGCCAGCAGCCTCGGGAGGCCCTACGAGCAGTACTTC.

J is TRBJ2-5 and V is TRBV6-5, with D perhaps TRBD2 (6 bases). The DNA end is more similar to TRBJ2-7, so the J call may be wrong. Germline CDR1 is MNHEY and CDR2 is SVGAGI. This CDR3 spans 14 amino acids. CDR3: CASTRGGTPYEQYF. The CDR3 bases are TGTGCCAGCACTAGAGGAGGGACCCCCTACGAGCAGTACTTC.

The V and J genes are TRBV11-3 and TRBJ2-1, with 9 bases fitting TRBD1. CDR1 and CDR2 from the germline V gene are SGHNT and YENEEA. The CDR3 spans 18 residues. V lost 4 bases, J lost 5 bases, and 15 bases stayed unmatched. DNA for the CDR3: TGTGCCAGCAGCTCCCGTGGGTGGCTGGGACAGGGCAACAATGAGCAGTTCTTC. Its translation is CASSSRGWLGQGNNEQFF.

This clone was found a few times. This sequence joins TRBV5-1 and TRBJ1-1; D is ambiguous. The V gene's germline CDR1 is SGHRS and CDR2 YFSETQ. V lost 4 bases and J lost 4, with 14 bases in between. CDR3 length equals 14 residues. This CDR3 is CASSKAGGSTEAFF. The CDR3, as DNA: TGCGCCAGCAGCAAGGCGGGTGGGTCCACTGAAGCTTTCTTT.

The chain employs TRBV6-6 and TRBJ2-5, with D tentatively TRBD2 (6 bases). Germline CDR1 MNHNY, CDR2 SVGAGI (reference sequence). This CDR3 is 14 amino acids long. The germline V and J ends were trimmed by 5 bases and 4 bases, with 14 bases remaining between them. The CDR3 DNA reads TGTGCCAGCAGTAAGCCGACGGAGGGAGAGACCCAGTACTTC. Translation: CASSKPTEGETQYF.

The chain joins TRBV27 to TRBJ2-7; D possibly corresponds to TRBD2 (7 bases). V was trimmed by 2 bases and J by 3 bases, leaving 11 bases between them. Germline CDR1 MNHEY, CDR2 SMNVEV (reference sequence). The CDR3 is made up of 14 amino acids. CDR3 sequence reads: CASSLRGAFYEQYF. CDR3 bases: TGTGCCAGCAGTTTACGGGGGGCCTTCTACGAGCAGTACTTC.

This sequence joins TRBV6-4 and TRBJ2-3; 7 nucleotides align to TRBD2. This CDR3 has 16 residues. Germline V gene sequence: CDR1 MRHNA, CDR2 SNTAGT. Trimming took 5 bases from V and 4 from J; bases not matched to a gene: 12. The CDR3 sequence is CASSPTSPRGADTQYF. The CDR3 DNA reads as TGTGCCAGCAGTCCGACTAGCCCCCGAGGGGCAGATACGCAGTATTTT.

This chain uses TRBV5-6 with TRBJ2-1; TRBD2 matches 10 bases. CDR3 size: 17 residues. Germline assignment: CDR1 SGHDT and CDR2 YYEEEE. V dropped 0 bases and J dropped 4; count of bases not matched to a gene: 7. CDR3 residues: CASSLAASGRKYNEQFF. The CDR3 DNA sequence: TGTGCCAGCAGCTTGGCGGCTAGCGGGAGAAAATACAATGAGCAGTTCTTC.

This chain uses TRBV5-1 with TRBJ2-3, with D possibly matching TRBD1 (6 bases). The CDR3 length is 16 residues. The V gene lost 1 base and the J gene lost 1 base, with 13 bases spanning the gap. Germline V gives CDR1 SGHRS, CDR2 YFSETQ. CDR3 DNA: TGCGCCAGCAGCTTGACTCTAGGGGGACGCACAGATACGCAGTATTTT. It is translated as CASSLTLGGRTDTQYF.

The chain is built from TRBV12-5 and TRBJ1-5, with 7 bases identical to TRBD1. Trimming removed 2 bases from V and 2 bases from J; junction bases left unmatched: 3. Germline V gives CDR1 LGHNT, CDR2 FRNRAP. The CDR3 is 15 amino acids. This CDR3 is CASGLSTGGNQPQHF. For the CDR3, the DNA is TGTGCTAGTGGTTTGTCCACAGGGGGCAATCAGCCCCAGCATTTT.

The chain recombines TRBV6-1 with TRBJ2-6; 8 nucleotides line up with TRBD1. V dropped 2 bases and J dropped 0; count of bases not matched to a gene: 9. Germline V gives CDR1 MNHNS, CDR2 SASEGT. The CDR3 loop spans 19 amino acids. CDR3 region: CASSEKQGAKGSGANVLTF. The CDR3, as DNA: TGTGCCAGCAGTGAAAAGCAGGGGGCGAAAGGCTCTGGGGCCAACGTCCTGACTTTC.

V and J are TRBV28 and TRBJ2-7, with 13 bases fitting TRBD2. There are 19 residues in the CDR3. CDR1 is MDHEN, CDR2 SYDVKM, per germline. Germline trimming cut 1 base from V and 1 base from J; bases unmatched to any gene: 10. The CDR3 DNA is TGTGCCAGCAGTTTATCCCCACTAGCGGGAGGGTCCGGGTCCTACGAGCAGTACTTC. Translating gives CASSLSPLAGGSGSYEQYF.

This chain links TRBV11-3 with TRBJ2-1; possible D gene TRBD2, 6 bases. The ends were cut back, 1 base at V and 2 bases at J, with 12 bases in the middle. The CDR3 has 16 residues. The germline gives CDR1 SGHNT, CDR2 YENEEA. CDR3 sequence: CASSLGGGVTYNEQFF. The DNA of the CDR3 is TGTGCCAGCAGCTTAGGTGGCGGGGTAACCTACAATGAGCAGTTCTTC.

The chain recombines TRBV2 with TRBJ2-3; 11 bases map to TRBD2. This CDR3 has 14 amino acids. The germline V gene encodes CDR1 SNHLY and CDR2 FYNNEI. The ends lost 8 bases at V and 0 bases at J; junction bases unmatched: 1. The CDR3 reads CASRTSGSTDTQYF. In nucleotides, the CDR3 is TGTGCCAGCCGGACTAGCGGGAGCACAGATACGCAGTATTTT.

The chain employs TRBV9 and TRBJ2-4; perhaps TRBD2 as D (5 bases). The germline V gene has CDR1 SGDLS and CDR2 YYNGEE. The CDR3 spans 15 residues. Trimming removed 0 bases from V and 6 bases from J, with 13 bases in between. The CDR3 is CASSVVGESGNIQYF. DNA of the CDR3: TGTGCCAGCAGCGTAGTCGGGGAGTCAGGAAACATTCAGTACTTC. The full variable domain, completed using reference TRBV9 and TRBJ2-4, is DSGVTQTPKHLITATGQRVTLRCSPRSGDLSVYWYQQSLDQGLQFLIQYYNGEERAKGNILERFSAQQFPDLHSELNLSSLELGDSALYFCASSVVGESGNIQYFGAGTRLSVL.

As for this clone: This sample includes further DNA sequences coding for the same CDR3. In DNA form, the CDR3 reads TGTGCCAGCAGCGGAAGACAGGGGGCAACTAATGAAAAACTGTTTTTT. It encodes CASSGRQGATNEKLFF. The gene calls are TRBV9 and TRBJ1-4, with TRBD1 matching over 9 bases. Germline CDR1 and CDR2: SGDLS and YYNGEE. The J segment lost 0 bases and the V segment lost 3 bases, leaving 3 bases of the junction unmatched. CDR3 length: 16 amino acids.

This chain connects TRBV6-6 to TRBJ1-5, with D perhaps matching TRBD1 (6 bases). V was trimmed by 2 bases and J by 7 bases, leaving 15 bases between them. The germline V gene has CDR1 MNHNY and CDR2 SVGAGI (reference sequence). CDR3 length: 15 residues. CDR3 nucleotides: TGTGCCAGCAGTTACGGGGGCGGGGGTCCCCAGCCCCAGCATTTT. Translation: CASSYGGGGPQPQHF.

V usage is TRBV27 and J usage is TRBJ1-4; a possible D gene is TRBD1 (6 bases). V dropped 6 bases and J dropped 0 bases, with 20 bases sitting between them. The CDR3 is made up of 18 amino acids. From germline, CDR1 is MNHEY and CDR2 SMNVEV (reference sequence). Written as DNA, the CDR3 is TGTGCCAGCAGCCCATGGTGGACAGAGCCTGCAACTAATGAAAAACTGTTTTTT. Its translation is CASSPWWTEPATNEKLFF. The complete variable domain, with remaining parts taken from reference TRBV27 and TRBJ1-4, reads EAQVTQNPRYLITVTGKKLTVTCSQNMNHEYMSWYRQDPGLGLRQIYYSMNVEVTDKGDVPEGYKVSRKEKRNFPLILESPSPNQTSLYFCASSPWWTEPATNEKLFFGSGTQLSVL.

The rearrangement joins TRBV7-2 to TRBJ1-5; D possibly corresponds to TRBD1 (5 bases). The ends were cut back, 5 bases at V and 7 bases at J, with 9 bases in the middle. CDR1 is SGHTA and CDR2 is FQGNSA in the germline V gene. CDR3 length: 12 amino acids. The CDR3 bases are TGTGCCAGCAGCATCGGGGGACAGCCCCAGCATTTT. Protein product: CASSIGGQPQHF.

DNA of the CDR3: TGTGCCAGCAGCCGACGGGGAGGGGCGGAGACCCAGTACTTC. It translates to CASSRRGGAETQYF. The chain carries TRBV5-8 and TRBJ2-5, with 7 positions matching TRBD2. The junction had 8 bases not matched to a gene; V was cut back by 4 bases and J by 5 bases. The CDR3 length is 14 residues. Germline-derived CDR1 and CDR2 are SGHTS and YDEGEE.